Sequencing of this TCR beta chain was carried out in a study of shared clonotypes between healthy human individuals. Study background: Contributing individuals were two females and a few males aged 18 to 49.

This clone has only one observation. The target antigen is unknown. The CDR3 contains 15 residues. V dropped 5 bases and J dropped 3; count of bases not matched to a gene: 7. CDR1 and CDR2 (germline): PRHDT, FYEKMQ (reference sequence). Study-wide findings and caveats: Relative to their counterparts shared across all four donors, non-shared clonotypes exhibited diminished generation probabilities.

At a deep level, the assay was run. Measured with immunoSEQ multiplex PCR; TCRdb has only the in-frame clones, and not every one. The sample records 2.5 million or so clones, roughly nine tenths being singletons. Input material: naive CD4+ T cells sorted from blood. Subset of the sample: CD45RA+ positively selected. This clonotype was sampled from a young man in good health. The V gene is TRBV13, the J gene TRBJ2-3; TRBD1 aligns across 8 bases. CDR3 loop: CASSHDRGKTDTQYF. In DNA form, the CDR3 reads TGTGCCAGCAGCCATGACAGGGGAAAAACAGATACGCAGTATTTT.